This TCR beta chain was documented in a study of blood T cell repertoires in COVID-19. As for the study in general: COVID-19 samples from acute and convalescent phases originated in the United States, Italy and Spain. Nucleic acid was either cDNA or gDNA, and it came from T cells, B-cell-depleted T cells, or PBMCs.

Some clones are missing from TCRdb's copy, which holds only in-frame ones; the method was immunoSEQ multiplex PCR. The table records some 290,000 clones, around 85% of them present only once. Germline V CDR1 and CDR2: SEHNR, FQNEAQ (reference sequence). V was clipped by 1 base and J by 8 bases, with 6 bases between them. There are 12 residues in the CDR3. The sample holds one count of this clone. This receptor was identified in a woman aged 30 to 39 with COVID-19, enrolled during active disease. Sequencing used peripheral blood. This chain joins TRBV7-9 and TRBJ2-1; possibly TRBD1 for D (5 bases). The CDR3 region is CASSLEGDEQFF. The CDR3 coding sequence is TGTGCCAGCAGCTTAGAAGGGGATGAGCAGTTCTTC.